This passage covers 17 T cell receptor beta chains from one sample sequenced in a study of T cells in tumors after PD-1 blockade. Some clones are missing from TCRdb's copy, which holds only in-frame ones; the method was immunoSEQ multiplex PCR. The data show about 48,000 clones, 81% seen once. Here the sequenced sample was PBMCs, taken before anti-PD-1 treatment. These TCRs come from a human donor with basal cell carcinoma.

The rearrangement uses TRBV3-1 (or the pseudogene TRBV3-2) and TRBJ2-5; 13 nucleotides align to TRBD2. This CDR3 comprises 17 residues. J lost 6 bases, V lost 1 base, and 8 bases had no gene match. Germline V CDR1 and CDR2: LGHDT, YNNKEL (reference sequence). CDR3 in DNA: TGTGCCAGCAGCCAAGCGTGGACTAGCGGGGGCGGTCAGACCCAGTACTTC. Translated, it gives CASSQAWTSGGGQTQYF.

The chain joins TRBV6-6 to TRBJ1-2; no clear D gene. Trimming removed 10 bases at V and 5 bases at J, with 26 bases between. Germline V CDR1 and CDR2: MNHNY, SVGAGI (reference sequence). The CDR3 runs 16 residues. The CDR3 region has the DNA TGTGCCACAGTGCGAGGAGTTAGGACGGCAAGTTATGGCTACACCTTC. Translation gives CATVRGVRTASYGYTF.

The chain couples TRBV7-2 to TRBJ2-3; possibly TRBD1 or TRBD2 for D (5 bases each). Germline V gene data show CDR1 as SGHTA and CDR2 as FQGNSA. The CDR3 length is 15 residues. V was pared by 5 bases and J by 1 base, with 13 bases between. The CDR3: CASSRGDGGTDTQYF. The CDR3 nucleotides read TGTGCCAGCAGCAGAGGGGACGGTGGCACAGATACGCAGTATTTT.

The chain carries TRBV12-5 and TRBJ1-4; 7 bases line up with TRBD1. V shed 7 bases and J 8 bases; nucleotides not matched to a gene: 7. Germline values: CDR1 LGHNT, CDR2 FRNRAP. This CDR3 contains 13 residues. CDR3: CASAPGGGEKLFF. For the CDR3, the DNA is TGTGCTAGTGCTCCAGGGGGAGGCGAAAAACTGTTTTTT.

The chain combines TRBV13 with TRBJ1-4; weak D call: TRBD1 (5 bases). The CDR3 loop spans 16 amino acids. Germline V gives CDR1 PRHDT, CDR2 FYEKMQ (reference sequence). The V and J ends lost 5 bases and 7 bases respectively, with 20 bases between them. The CDR3 reads CASSPLPGSSGEKLFF. CDR3 coding DNA: TGTGCCAGCAGCCCTCTCCCAGGGTCCTCGGGTGAAAAACTGTTTTTT.

V usage is TRBV5-1 and J usage is TRBJ2-1, with 12 bases fitting TRBD1. The CDR3 contains 16 residues. From germline, CDR1 is SGHRS and CDR2 YFSETQ. Losses at the gene ends were 3 bases for V and 6 bases for J; bases not matched to a gene: 7. CDR3 bases: TGCGCCAGCAGCTGGGATGGGACAGGGGGCATCAATGAGCAGTTCTTC. Protein product: CASSWDGTGGINEQFF.

The J gene is TRBJ2-1, the V gene TRBV28; D uncertain. V was cut by 2 bases and J by 5 bases, with 7 bases left in between. The CDR3 contains 13 residues. Germline-derived CDR1 and CDR2 are MDHEN and SYDVKM. CDR3 amino acids: CASSLRSHNEQFF. The CDR3 nucleotides are TGTGCCAGCAGTTTAAGGAGTCACAATGAGCAGTTCTTC.

V and J are TRBV7-9 and TRBJ2-7; a weak D match, TRBD2 (5 bases). The CDR3 is 16 amino acids. V lost 5 bases and J lost 0, with 17 bases in between. Per germline, CDR1 SEHNR and CDR2 FQNEAQ (reference sequence). The CDR3 protein is CASSPSGIASSYEQYF. CDR3 nucleotide sequence: TGTGCCAGCAGCCCTTCGGGGATAGCTAGCTCCTACGAGCAGTACTTC.

V and J are TRBV5-4 and TRBJ2-3; the match to TRBD1 covers 7 bases. The CDR3 contains 15 residues. The ends lost 3 bases at V and 2 bases at J; junction bases unmatched: 6. The germline CDR1 and CDR2 sequences are SGHNT and YYREEE (reference sequence). The CDR3 is CASSWTGVYTDTQYF. In DNA, the CDR3 is TGTGCCAGCAGCTGGACAGGTGTGTACACAGATACGCAGTATTTT.

The chain joins TRBV4-2 to TRBJ2-7; no clear D gene. The CDR3 sequence is 13 residues long. The V gene lost 2 bases and the J gene lost 2 bases, with 7 bases spanning the gap. Germline V gene lookup returns CDR1 LGHNA and CDR2 YNFKEQ. As DNA, the CDR3 is TGTGCCAGCAGCCAAAACAGAGCCTACGAGCAGTACTTC. This codes for CASSQNRAYEQYF.

J is TRBJ2-5 and V is TRBV7-6; D possibly corresponds to TRBD1 (5 bases). V was clipped by 3 bases and J by 4 bases, with 12 bases between them. Germline assignment: CDR1 SGHVS and CDR2 FNYEAQ. This CDR3 contains 14 residues. This chain's CDR3 is CASSFTDKVETQYF. The CDR3 DNA sequence: TGTGCCAGCAGCTTCACGGACAAAGTAGAGACCCAGTACTTC.

V usage is TRBV2 and J usage is TRBJ2-5; D possibly matches TRBD1 or TRBD2 (5 bases each). The CDR3 is 14 residues long. V lost 3 bases and J lost 2, with 10 bases in between. Germline CDR1 reads SNHLY; CDR2 reads FYNNEI. CDR3 in DNA: TGTGCCAGCAGTGACGGGACGGTACAAGAGACCCAGTACTTC. The encoded protein is CASSDGTVQETQYF. Supplemented by reference TRBV2 and TRBJ2-5, the full variable domain reads EPEVTQTPSHQVTQMGQEVILRCVPISNHLYFYWYRQILGQKVEFLVSFYNNEISEKSEIFDDQFSVERPDGSNFTLKIRSTKLEDSAMYFCASSDGTVQETQYFGPGTRLLVL.

J is TRBJ1-1 and V is TRBV27, with 7 bases aligning to TRBD1. CDR1 and CDR2 from the germline V gene are MNHEY and SMNVEV (reference sequence). This CDR3 contains 14 residues. V was pared by 4 bases and J by 5 bases, with 7 bases of the junction left unmatched. The CDR3 region is CASSSRQGETEAFF. In DNA, the CDR3 is TGTGCCAGCAGTTCCCGACAGGGCGAGACTGAAGCTTTCTTT.

The rearrangement links TRBV11-3 to TRBJ2-5, with TRBD1 identical over 8 bases. The CDR3 is made up of 16 amino acids. After removal of 2 bases from V and 2 bases from J, the junction contained 7 bases not matched to a gene. CDR1 is SGHNT, CDR2 YENEEA, per germline. The CDR3 nucleotides are TGTGCCAGCAGCTTACCAAAACAGGGGGATCAAGAGACCCAGTACTTC. Its translation is CASSLPKQGDQETQYF.

The CDR3 protein is CASRPGQTRETQYF. The CDR3 DNA reads TGCGCCAGCAGACCCGGACAGACACGGGAGACCCAGTACTTC. The chain has TRBV5-1 and TRBJ2-5, with TRBD1 as a possible D gene (6 bases). CDR3 length: 14 amino acids. Germline V gives CDR1 SGHRS, CDR2 YFSETQ. V dropped 5 bases and J dropped 5 bases, with 16 bases sitting between them.

Comment on this clone: The sample holds other DNA sequences that translate to the same CDR3. The rearrangement uses TRBV3-1 (or the pseudogene TRBV3-2) and TRBJ1-5; D remains ambiguous. CDR1 is LGHDT and CDR2 is YNNKEL in the germline V gene (reference sequence). Trimming removed 1 base at V and 3 bases at J, with 13 bases between. This CDR3 is 16 amino acids long. The CDR3: CASSQADGSNNQPQHF. The CDR3 DNA is TGTGCCAGCAGCCAAGCGGACGGGTCTAACAATCAGCCCCAGCATTTT.

Relative to its sample, this clone is medium-sized (0.01 to 0.1%). CDR3 loop: CATPRGPNTGELFF. The DNA of the CDR3 is TGTGCCACCCCCCGGGGGCCGAACACCGGGGAGCTGTTTTTT. This rearrangement joins TRBV6-6 to TRBJ2-2; D possibly uses TRBD1 or TRBD2 (6 bases each). V lost 10 bases to trimming and J lost 0 bases, with 12 bases between them. The CDR3 has 14 residues. Germline CDR1 reads MNHNY; CDR2 reads SVGAGI (reference sequence).